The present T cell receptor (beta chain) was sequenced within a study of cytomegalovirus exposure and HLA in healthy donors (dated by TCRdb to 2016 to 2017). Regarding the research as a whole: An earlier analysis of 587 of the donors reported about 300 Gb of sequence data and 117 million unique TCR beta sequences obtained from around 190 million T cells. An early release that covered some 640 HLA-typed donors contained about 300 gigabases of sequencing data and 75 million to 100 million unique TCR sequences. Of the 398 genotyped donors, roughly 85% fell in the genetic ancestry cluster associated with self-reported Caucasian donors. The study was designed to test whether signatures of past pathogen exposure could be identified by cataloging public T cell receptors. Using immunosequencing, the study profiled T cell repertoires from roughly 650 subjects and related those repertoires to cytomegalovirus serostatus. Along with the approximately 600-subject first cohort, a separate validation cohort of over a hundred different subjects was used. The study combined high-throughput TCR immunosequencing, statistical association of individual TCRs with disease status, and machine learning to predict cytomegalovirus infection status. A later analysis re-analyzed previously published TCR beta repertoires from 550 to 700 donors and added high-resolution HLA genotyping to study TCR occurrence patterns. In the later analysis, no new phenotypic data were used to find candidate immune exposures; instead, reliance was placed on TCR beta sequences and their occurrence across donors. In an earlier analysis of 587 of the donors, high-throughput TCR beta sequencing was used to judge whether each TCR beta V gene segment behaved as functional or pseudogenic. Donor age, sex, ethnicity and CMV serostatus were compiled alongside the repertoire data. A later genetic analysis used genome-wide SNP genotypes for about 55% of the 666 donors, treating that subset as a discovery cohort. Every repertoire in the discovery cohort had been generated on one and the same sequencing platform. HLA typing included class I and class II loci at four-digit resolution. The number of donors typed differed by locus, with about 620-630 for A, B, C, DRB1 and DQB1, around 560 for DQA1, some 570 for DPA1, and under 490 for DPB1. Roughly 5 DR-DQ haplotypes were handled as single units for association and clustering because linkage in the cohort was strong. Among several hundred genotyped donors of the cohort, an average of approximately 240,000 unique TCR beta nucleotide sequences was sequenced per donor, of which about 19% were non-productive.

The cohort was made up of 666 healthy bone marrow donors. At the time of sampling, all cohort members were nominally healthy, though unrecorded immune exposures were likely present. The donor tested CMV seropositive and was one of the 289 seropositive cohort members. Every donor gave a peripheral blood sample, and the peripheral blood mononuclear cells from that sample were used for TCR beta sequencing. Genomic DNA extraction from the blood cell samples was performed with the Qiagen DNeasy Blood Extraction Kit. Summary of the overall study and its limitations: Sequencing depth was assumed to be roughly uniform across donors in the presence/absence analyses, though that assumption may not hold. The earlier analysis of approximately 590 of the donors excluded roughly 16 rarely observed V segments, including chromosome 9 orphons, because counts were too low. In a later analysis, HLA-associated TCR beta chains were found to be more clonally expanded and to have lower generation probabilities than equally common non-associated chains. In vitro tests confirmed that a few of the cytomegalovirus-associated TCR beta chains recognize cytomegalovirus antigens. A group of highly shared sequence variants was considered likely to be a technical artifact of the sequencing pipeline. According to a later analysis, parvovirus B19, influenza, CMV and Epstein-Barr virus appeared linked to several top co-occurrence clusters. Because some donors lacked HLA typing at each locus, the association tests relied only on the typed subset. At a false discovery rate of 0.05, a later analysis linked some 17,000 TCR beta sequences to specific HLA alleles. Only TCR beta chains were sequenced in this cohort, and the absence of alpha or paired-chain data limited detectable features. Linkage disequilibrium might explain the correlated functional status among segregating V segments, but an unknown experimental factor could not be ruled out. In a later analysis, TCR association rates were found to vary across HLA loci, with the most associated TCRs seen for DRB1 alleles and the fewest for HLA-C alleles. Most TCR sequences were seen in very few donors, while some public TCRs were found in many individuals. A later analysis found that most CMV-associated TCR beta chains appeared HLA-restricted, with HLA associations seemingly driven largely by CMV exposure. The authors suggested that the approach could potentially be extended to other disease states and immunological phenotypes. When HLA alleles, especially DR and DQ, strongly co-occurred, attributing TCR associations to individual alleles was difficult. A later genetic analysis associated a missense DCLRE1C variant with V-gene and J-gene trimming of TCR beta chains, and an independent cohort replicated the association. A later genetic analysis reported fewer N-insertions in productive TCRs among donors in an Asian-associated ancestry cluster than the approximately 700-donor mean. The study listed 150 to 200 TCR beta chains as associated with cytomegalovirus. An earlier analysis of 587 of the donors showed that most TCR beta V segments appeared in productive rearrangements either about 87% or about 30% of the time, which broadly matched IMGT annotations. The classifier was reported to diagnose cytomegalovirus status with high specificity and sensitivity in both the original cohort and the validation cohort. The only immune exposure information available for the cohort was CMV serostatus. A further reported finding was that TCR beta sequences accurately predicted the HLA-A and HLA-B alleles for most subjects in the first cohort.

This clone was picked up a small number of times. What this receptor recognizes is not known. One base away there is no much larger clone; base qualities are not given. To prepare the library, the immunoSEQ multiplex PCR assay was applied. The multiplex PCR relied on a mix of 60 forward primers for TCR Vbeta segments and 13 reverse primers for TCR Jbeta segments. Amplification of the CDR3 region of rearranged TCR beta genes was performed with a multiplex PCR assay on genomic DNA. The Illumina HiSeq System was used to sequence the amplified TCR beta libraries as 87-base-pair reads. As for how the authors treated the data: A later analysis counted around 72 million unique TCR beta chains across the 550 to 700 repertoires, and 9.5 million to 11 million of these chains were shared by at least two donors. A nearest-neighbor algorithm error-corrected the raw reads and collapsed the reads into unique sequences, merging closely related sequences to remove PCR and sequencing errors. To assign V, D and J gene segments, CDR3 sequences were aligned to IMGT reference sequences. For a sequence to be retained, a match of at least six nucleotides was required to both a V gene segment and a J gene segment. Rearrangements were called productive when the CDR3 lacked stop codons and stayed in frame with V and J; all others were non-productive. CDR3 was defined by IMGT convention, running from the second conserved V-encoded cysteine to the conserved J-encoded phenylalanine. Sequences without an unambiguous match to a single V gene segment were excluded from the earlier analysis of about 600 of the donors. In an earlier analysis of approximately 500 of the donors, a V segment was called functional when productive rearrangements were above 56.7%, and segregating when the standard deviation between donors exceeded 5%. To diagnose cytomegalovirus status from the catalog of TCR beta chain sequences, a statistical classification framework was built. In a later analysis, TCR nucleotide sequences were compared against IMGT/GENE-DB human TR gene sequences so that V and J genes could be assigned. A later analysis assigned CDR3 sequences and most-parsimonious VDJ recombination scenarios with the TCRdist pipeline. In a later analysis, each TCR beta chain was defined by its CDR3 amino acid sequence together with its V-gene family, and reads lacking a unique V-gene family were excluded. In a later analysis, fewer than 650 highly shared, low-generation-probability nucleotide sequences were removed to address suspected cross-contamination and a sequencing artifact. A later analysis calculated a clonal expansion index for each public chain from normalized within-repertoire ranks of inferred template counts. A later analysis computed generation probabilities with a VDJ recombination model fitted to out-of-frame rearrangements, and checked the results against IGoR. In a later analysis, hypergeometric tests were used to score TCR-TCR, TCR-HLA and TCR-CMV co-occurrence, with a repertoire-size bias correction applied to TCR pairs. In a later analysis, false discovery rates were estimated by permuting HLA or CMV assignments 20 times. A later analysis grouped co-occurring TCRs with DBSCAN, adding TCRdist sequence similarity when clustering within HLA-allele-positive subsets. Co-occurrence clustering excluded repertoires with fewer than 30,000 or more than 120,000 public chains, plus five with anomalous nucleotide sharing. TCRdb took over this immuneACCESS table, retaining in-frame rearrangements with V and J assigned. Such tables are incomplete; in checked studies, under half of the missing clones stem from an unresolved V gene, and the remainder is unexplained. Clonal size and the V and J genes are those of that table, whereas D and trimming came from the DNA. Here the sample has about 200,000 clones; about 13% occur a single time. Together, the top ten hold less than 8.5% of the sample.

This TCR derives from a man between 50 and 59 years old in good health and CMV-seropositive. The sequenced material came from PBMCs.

The CDR3 here reads CATSPRGVGETQYF. In nucleotide form, the sequence is TGTGCCACCTCTCCCCGGGGGGTCGGAGAGACCCAGTACTTC. The V and J genes are TRBV2 and TRBJ2-5, and 7 bases in between align with TRBD2. Sequences SNHLY (CDR1) and FYNNEI (CDR2) are obtained from the germline V gene. Compared with germline, V lacks 10 bases and J lacks 4 bases; bases without a gene match: 12. The cysteine opens and the phenylalanine closes a CDR3 of 14 amino acids. This entry keeps only the CDR3 DNA: 42 bases, framed from base 1. Here the CDR3 is joined to the reference TRBV2 and TRBJ2-5 genes, and the full variable domain is: EPEVTQTPSHQVTQMGQEVILRCVPISNHLYFYWYRQILGQKVEFLVSFYNNEISEKSEIFDDQFSVERPDGSNFTLKIRSTKLEDSAMYFCATSPRGVGETQYFGPGTRLLVL.